A single T cell receptor (beta chain) is shown here with its context. Its antigen is still unknown. One base away there is no much larger clone; base qualities are not given. This entry belongs to a study of T-cell memory formation after mild COVID-19 (TCRdb year 2021). For the study in its entirety: Most TCR sequence clusters were specific to one of the two donors. Longitudinal TCRalpha and TCRbeta repertoire sequencing tracked T-cell clones expanding and contracting after mild COVID-19 in two donors. Two young, previously healthy adult volunteers, one female and one male, were included in the cohort.

Ficoll-Paque density gradient centrifugation was the method used to isolate PBMCs. Instrument on record: Illumina NovaSeq 6000. TCRalpha and TCRbeta cDNA libraries were constructed by 5'RACE with constant-segment primers, with sample barcodes and unique molecular identifiers being introduced. RNA was extracted from every sample with Trizol reagent. Libraries were amplified in two PCR steps, with a second sample barcode and Illumina TruSeq adapters added in the second step. Sequencing of the libraries was done on an Illumina NovaSeq, producing 2 x 150 bp paired-end reads. As for the authors' bioinformatics: With migec v1.2.7, reads were demultiplexed and then collapsed into UMI-guided consensus sequences. Using mixcr v2.1.11, the UMI consensuses were aligned to TRA and TRB V and J templates and assembled into clonotypes. Expanded or contracted clonotypes were those called significant by both edgeR and NoisET, with noise models trained on biological replicates. edgeR calls used a false discovery rate-adjusted p below 0.01 and a log2 fold-change threshold of 1. PCA with hierarchical clustering of max-normalized trajectories of the 1000 most abundant clonotypes was used as exploratory dynamics analysis. Each responding clone was given a CD4 or CD8 phenotype based on the CD4+ and CD8+ repertoires, which had been sequenced separately. TCRdb's own reprocessing of the public reads used fastp at Q25 and MiXCR and kept productive beta chains. Each CDR3 protein appears once, grouped with its most common genes and DNA. In this record, the V and J calls reflect TCRdb's handling and not the investigators' own analysis. The sample yields roughly 130,000 distinct CDR3 sequences; about a sixth were counted once. Together, the top ten hold roughly 5.2% of the sample.

Including cysteine and phenylalanine, the CDR3 has 13 amino acids. Here the CDR3 DNA is all that survives: 39 bases in frame from base 1. CDR1 and CDR2 are drawn from the germline V gene: SGHRS, YFSETQ. Trimming at the junction amounts to 4 bases on V and 4 bases on J, and the germline ends lie 10 bases apart. Summary of the overall study and its limitations: The second-wave clones that peaked on day 37 were not confirmed to be SARS-CoV-2 specific. Clones contracting from day 15 to 85 had balanced CD4/CD8 phenotypes, while a second wave expanding from day 15 to 37 was biased towards CD4+. The study included only a couple of mild cases, and larger cohorts that include severe cases with pre-infection samples were judged to be necessary. Contracting CD4+ clones turned up mainly in the CM and EM memory subsets, whereas EMRA was where CD8+ clones were enriched. Some responding clones were found in pre-infection memory, which suggests that pre-existing cross-reactive memory T cells took part in the SARS-CoV-2 response.

Sequenced: PBMCs or a T cell subset sorted from them (not recorded which). The rearrangement combines TRBV5-1 with TRBJ2-3; the D gene identity is not certain. The sequence came from a young man who had mild COVID-19 (a few samples of this study predate the infection). The sample titles of this study are shuffled in the database, so cell type and time point are left out; the donor was told from shared clones. The base sequence is TGCGCCAGCAGCGAGAGCGACGCAGATACGCAGTATTTT. Protein translation: CASSESDADTQYF.